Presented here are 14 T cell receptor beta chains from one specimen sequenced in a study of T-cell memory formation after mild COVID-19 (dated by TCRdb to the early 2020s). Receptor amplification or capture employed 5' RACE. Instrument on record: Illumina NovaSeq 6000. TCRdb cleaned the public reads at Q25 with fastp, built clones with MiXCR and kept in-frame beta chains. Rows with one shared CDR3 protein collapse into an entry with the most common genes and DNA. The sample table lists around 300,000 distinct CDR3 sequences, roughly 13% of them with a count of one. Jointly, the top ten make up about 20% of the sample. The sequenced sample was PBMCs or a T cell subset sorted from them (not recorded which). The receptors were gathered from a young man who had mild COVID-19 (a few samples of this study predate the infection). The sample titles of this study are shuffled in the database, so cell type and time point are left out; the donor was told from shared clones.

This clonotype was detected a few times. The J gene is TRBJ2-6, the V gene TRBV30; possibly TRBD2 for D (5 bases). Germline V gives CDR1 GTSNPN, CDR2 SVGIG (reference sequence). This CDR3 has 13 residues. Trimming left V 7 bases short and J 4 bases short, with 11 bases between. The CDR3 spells CAFRPGGANVLTF. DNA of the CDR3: TGTGCCTTTAGACCGGGGGGGGCCAACGTCCTGACTTTC.

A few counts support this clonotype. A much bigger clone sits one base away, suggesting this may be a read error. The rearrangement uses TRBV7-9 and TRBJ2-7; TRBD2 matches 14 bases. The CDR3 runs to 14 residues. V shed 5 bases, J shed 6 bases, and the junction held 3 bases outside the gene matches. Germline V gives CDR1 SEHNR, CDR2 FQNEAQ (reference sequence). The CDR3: CASSPGLAGAEQYF. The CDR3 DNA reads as TGTGCCAGCAGCCCGGGACTAGCGGGGGCCGAGCAGTACTTC. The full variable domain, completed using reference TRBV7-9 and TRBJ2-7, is DTGVSQNPRHKITKRGQNVTFRCDPISEHNRLYWYRQTLGQGPEFLTYFQNEAQLEKSRLLSDRFSAERPKGSFSTLEIQRTEQGDSAMYLCASSPGLAGAEQYFGPGTRLTVT.

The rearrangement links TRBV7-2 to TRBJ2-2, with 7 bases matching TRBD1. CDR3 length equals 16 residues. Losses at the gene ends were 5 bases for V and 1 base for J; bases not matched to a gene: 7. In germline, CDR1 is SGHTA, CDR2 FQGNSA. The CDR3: CASSPYQGVNTGELFF. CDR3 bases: TGTGCCAGCAGCCCATATCAGGGGGTGAACACCGGGGAGCTGTTTTTT. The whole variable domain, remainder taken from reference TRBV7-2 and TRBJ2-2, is GAGVSQSPSNKVTEKGKDVELRCDPISGHTALYWYRQSLGQGLEFLIYFQGNSAPDKSGLPSDRFSAERTGGSVSTLTIQRTQQEDSAVYLCASSPYQGVNTGELFFGEGSRLTVL.

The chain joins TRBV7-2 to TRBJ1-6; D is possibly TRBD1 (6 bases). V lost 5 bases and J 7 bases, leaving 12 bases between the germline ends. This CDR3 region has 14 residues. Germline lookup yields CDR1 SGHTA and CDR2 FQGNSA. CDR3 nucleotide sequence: TGTGCCAGCAGCCCGCCTAGGGGGAATTCACCCCTCCACTTT. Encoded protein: CASSPPRGNSPLHF.

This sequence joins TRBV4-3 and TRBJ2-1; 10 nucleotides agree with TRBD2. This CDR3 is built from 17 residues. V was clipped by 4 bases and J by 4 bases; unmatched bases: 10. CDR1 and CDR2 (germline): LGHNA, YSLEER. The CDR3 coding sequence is TGCGCCAGCAGCCCCCGAATTCCTAGCGGGGGATACAATGAGCAGTTCTTC. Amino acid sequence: CASSPRIPSGGYNEQFF.

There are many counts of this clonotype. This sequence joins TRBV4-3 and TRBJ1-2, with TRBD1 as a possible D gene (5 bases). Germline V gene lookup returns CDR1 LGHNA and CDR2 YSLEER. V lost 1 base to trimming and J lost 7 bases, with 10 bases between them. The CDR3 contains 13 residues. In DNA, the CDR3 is TGCGCCAGCAGCCAAGGGGGGGGTCGTGGCTACACCTTC. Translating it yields CASSQGGGRGYTF.

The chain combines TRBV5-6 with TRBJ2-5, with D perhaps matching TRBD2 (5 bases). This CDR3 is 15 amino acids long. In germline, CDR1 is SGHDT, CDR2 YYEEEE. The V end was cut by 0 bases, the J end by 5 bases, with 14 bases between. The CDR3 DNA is TGTGCCAGCAGCTTGGGGCTAGCCAGTTGGGAGACCCAGTACTTC. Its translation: CASSLGLASWETQYF.

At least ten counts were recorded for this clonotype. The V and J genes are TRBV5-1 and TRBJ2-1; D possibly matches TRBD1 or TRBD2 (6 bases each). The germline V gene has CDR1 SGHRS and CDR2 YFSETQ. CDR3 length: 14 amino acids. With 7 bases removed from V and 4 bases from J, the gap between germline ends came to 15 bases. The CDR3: CASHRGELYNEQFF. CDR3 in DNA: TGCGCCAGCCATAGGGGGGAACTATACAATGAGCAGTTCTTC.

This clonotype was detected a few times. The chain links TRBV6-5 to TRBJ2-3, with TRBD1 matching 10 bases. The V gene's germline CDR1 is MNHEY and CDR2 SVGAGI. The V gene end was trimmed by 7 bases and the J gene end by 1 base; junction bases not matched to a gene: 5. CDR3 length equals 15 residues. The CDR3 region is CASTRTGGGTDTQYF. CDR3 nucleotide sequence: TGTGCCAGCACCCGGACAGGGGGGGGCACAGATACGCAGTATTTT.

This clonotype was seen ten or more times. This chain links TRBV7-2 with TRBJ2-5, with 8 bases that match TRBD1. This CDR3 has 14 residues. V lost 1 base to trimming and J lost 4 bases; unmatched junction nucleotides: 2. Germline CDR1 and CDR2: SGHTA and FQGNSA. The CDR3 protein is CASSLGTGRETQYF. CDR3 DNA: TGTGCCAGCAGCTTAGGGACAGGGCGAGAGACCCAGTACTTC.

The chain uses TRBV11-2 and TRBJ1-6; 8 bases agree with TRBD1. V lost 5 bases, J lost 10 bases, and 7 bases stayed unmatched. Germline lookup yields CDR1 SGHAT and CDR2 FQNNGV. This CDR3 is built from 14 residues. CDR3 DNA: TGTGCCAGCAGCAACCAGGGGGCCAACTCACCCCTCCACTTT. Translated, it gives CASSNQGANSPLHF.

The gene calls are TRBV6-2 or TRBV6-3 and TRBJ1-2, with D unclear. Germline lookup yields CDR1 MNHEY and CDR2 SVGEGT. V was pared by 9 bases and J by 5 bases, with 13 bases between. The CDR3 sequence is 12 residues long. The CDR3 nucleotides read TGTGCCAGTTACCCAGCCGGGTATGGCTACACCTTC. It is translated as CASYPAGYGYTF.

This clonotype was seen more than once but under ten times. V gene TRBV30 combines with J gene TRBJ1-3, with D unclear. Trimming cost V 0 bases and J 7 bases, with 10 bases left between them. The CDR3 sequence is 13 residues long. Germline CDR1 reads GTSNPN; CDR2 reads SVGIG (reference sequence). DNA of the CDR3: TGTGCCTGGAGTGTGAGGAGTAAGAACACCATATATTTT. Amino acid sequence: CAWSVRSKNTIYF.

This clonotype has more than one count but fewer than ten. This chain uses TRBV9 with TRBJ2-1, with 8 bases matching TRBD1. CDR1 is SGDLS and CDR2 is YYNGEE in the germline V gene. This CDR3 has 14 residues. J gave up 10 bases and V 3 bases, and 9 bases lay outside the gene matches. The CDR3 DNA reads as TGTGCCAGCAGCGGACTCGGACAGGGTATGGAGCAGTTCTTC. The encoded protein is CASSGLGQGMEQFF. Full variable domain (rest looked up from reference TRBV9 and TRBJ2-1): DSGVTQTPKHLITATGQRVTLRCSPRSGDLSVYWYQQSLDQGLQFLIQYYNGEERAKGNILERFSAQQFPDLHSELNLSSLELGDSALYFCASSGLGQGMEQFFGPGTRLTVL.